The clone carrying this TCR beta chain came up a few times. As yet, its antigen is unknown. V gave up 3 bases and J gave up 2 bases, with 12 bases separating them. CDR1 is GTSNPN, CDR2 SVGIG, per germline (reference sequence). This CDR3 spans 14 amino acids. This entry belongs to a study of cytomegalovirus exposure and HLA in healthy donors. Study-wide findings and caveats: Associated with HLA alleles at 0.05 false discovery rate in a later analysis were about 17,000 TCR beta sequences. By HLA locus, TCR association rates varied in a later analysis, with DRB1 showing the most and HLA-C the fewest. The authors excluded some V segments, including TRBV6-2 and TRBV6-3, as indistinguishable.

This PCR relied on a set of 60 Vbeta primers and 13 Jbeta primers. Sequenced by immunoSEQ multiplex PCR; TCRdb stores in-frame clones only, minus some. This sample has tens of thousands of clones, with 77% found just once. The chain is built from TRBV30 and TRBJ2-3; perhaps TRBD1 as D (7 bases). This TCR derives from a man aged 45-65 years in good health and CMV-seropositive. Sequenced input: PBMCs. Here the CDR3 DNA reads TGTGCCTGGAGCAGGGGGGACAACACAGATACGCAGTATTTT. This gives the protein CAWSRGDNTDTQYF.